This T cell receptor beta chain was sequenced for a study of regulatory T cells in long-lasting Graves disease. Study details: Newly diagnosed Graves' patients had taken antithyroid drugs under 3 months.

The CDR3 covers 15 residues. The V gene's germline CDR1 is SEHNR and CDR2 FQNEAQ (reference sequence). The V end lost 1 base, the J end lost 4 bases, and 13 bases lay between the germline ends. Through Arm-PCR of CDR3 regions and iRepertoire HTBI primers, TCR beta libraries were built. TCRdb itself ran the multiplex PCR reads through MiXCR, one entry per CDR3 protein. The sample has some 340,000 distinct CDR3 sequences; approximately 12% are singletons. Time point indicated: newly diagnosed GD, antithyroid drugs for less than 3 months. Scientists built the TCR library using RNA that was extracted from PBMCs. The same sample was also used in a study of T cells in Graves' hyperthyroidism and ophthalmopathy.

The sequences come from peripheral blood mononuclear cells (PBMCs), collected at new diagnosis, from a patient treated with antithyroid drugs. This sequence joins TRBV7-9 and TRBJ1-2, with D possibly matching TRBD1 (5 bases). This sequence originates from a young woman with Graves disease. The DNA for the CDR3 is TGTGCCAGCAGCTTAGTCGGGGGTACGGGCTATGGCTACACCTTC. Translated: CASSLVGGTGYGYTF.